The next 27 T cell receptor beta chains were all read from a single sample in a study of T-cell memory formation after mild COVID-19. TCRdb itself ran the 5' RACE reads through MiXCR, one entry per CDR3 protein. The sample has some 270,000 distinct CDR3 sequences; about 16% are singletons. The sequenced material came from PBMCs or a T cell subset sorted from them (not recorded which). These receptors all come from an adult woman who had mild COVID-19 (a few samples of this study predate the infection). Cell type and time point are not known.

As for this clonotype: One end of the junction varies from germline; a read error may be responsible. This chain uses TRBV5-1 with TRBJ2-2; possible D gene TRBD1, 7 bases. This CDR3 is 16 amino acids long. Per the germline V gene, CDR1 is SGHRS and CDR2 is YFSETQ. The CDR3 region has the DNA TGCGCCAGCAGCCCGGGGTCAGGGGGGAACACCGGGGAGCTGCTTTTT. This translates into CASSPGSGGNTGELLF. The complete variable domain, with remaining parts taken from reference TRBV5-1 and TRBJ2-2, reads KAGVTQTPRYLIKTRGQQVTLSCSPISGHRSVSWYQQTPGQGLQFLFEYFSETQRNKGNFPGRFSGRQFSNSRSEMNVSTLELGDSALYLCASSPGSGGNTGELLFGEGSRLTVL.

The chain has TRBV7-6 and TRBJ1-1; 9 bases match TRBD1. Germline-derived CDR1 and CDR2 are SGHVS and FNYEAQ. V lost 2 bases, J lost 1 base, and 5 bases stayed unmatched. This CDR3 region has 16 residues. The CDR3 reads CASSLNTGGGNTEAFF. The CDR3, as DNA: TGTGCCAGCAGCTTAAATACAGGGGGCGGGAACACTGAAGCTTTCTTT.

This chain uses TRBV6-5 with TRBJ2-7, with D perhaps being TRBD1 or TRBD2 (5 bases each). Looked up from germline, CDR1 is MNHEY and CDR2 is SVGAGI. Trimming removed 6 bases from V and 2 bases from J, with 20 bases in between. This CDR3 has 16 residues. This CDR3 is CASSYKSGTPTYEQYF. The DNA of the CDR3 is TGTGCCAGCAGCTACAAGTCCGGGACCCCAACCTACGAGCAGTACTTC.

This chain connects TRBV24-1 to TRBJ2-7; no reliable D call. CDR3 length equals 16 residues. Germline values: CDR1 KGHDR, CDR2 SFDVKD. V gave up 2 bases and J gave up 0 bases, with 13 bases separating them. The CDR3 bases are TGTGCCACCAGTGATTATAGCCAGCCCACCTCCTACGAGCAGTACTTC. Amino acid sequence: CATSDYSQPTSYEQYF.

This clonotype was counted ten times or more. CDR3 DNA sequence: TGTGCCAGCAGCCCCGGGGGAGGCACAGATACGCAGTATTTT. Encoded protein: CASSPGGGTDTQYF. The chain couples TRBV18 to TRBJ2-3; weak D call: TRBD2 (6 bases). The CDR3 is 14 residues long. The V and J ends lost 8 bases and 1 base respectively, with 13 bases between them. Germline V gene data show CDR1 as KGHSH and CDR2 as LQKENI.

In its sample, this clonotype was seen a few times. Because the CDR3 is missing its conserved closing phenylalanine or tryptophan, this is likely a read error. The chain uses TRBV29-1 and TRBJ1-3; 7 bases line up with TRBD1. The CDR3 contains 14 residues. The germline gives CDR1 SQVTM, CDR2 ANQGSEA. The junction had 6 bases not matched to a gene; V was cut back by 7 bases and J by 0 bases. Here the CDR3 reads CSGGTDYSGNTIYV. The CDR3 nucleotides are TGCAGCGGCGGGACAGACTACTCTGGAAACACCATATATGTT.

The chain combines TRBV4-2 with TRBJ2-1, with D perhaps assigned TRBD1 or TRBD2 (5 bases each). The V end lost 1 base, the J end lost 13 bases, and 14 bases lay between the germline ends. The V gene's germline CDR1 is LGHNA and CDR2 YNFKEQ. The CDR3 covers 13 residues. The CDR3 bases are TGTGCCAGCAGCCAAGTAGACGGGGCTGCTCAGTTCTTC. Its translation: CASSQVDGAAQFF.

The CDR3 nucleotides read TGCAGTGCTAGAGGGCAGGCCCACCTCTACGAGCAGTACTTC. This sequence encodes CSARGQAHLYEQYF. The chain has TRBV20-1 and TRBJ2-7; no reliable D call. The CDR3 is made up of 14 amino acids. V gave up 1 base and J gave up 3 bases, with 13 bases separating them. CDR1 is DFQATT and CDR2 is SNEGSKA in the germline V gene (reference sequence).

This clonotype was seen a handful of times. One end of the junction does not line up with germline, which may come from a read error. The genes are TRBV2 and TRBJ2-4, with TRBD2 matching 7 bases. Germline CDR1 SNHLY, CDR2 FYNNEI. This CDR3 region has 12 residues. The CDR3 nucleotides are TGTGCCAGCAGTGTTGGACTAGTTCTCAGCAACTTC. Its translation is CASSVGLVLSNF.

V is TRBV4-3 and J is TRBJ2-3, with 11 positions matching TRBD2. V dropped 3 bases and J dropped 0; count of bases not matched to a gene: 2. Germline CDR1 and CDR2: LGHNA and YSLEER. The CDR3 sequence is 16 residues long. The CDR3 region is CASSQGLAVSTDTQYF. The CDR3 region has the DNA TGCGCCAGCAGCCAGGGACTAGCGGTCAGCACAGATACGCAGTATTTT.

The chain recombines TRBV5-1 with TRBJ2-4; D tentatively fits TRBD1 or TRBD2 (6 bases each). Germline V gene sequence: CDR1 SGHRS, CDR2 YFSETQ. Trimming stripped 4 bases from V and 7 bases from J, with 18 bases between. The CDR3 extends over 15 amino acids. The CDR3 loop reads CASSPDQGRRNIQYF. The DNA of the CDR3 is TGCGCCAGCAGCCCGGATCAGGGGAGGAGGAACATTCAGTACTTC. The whole variable domain, filled in from reference TRBV5-1 and TRBJ2-4, reads KAGVTQTPRYLIKTRGQQVTLSCSPISGHRSVSWYQQTPGQGLQFLFEYFSETQRNKGNFPGRFSGRQFSNSRSEMNVSTLELGDSALYLCASSPDQGRRNIQYFGAGTRLSVL.

The V call is TRBV30, the J call TRBJ2-6; D tentatively fits TRBD1 or TRBD2 (6 bases each). The length of the CDR3 is 15 residues. V was clipped by 2 bases and J by 1 base, with 9 bases between them. The V gene's germline CDR1 is GTSNPN and CDR2 SVGIG (reference sequence). The CDR3 here is CAWSRGGSGANVLTF. The DNA for the CDR3 is TGTGCCTGGAGTCGAGGGGGGTCTGGGGCCAACGTCCTGACTTTC.

This clonotype has a count of ten or more. The chain carries TRBV24-1 and TRBJ1-2, with 8 bases fitting TRBD1. Germline CDR1 and CDR2: KGHDR and SFDVKD. The CDR3 length is 14 residues. V shed 3 bases, J shed 8 bases, and the junction held 7 bases outside the gene matches. The CDR3 nucleotides are TGTGCCACCAGTGATCCTGGGACAGGCGGCGGCTACACCTTC. Residues: CATSDPGTGGGYTF.

V gene TRBV2 combines with J gene TRBJ1-2; D is undetermined. V lost 2 bases, J lost 5 bases, and 15 bases lay in between. Germline V gene data show CDR1 as SNHLY and CDR2 as FYNNEI. This CDR3 spans 15 amino acids. CDR3 in amino acids: CASSERPPQQYGYTF. The CDR3 DNA reads as TGTGCCAGCAGTGAAAGGCCCCCGCAACAATATGGCTACACCTTC. Filled out from reference TRBV2 and TRBJ1-2, the complete variable domain reads EPEVTQTPSHQVTQMGQEVILRCVPISNHLYFYWYRQILGQKVEFLVSFYNNEISEKSEIFDDQFSVERPDGSNFTLKIRSTKLEDSAMYFCASSERPPQQYGYTFGSGTRLTVV.

The chain uses TRBV29-1 and TRBJ1-1, with 7 bases aligning to TRBD1. CDR3 length: 13 residues. Unmatched junction bases numbered 4, after V lost 5 bases and J lost 1 base. Per the germline V gene, CDR1 is SQVTM and CDR2 is ANQGSEA. The CDR3, as DNA: TGCAGCGTTAAACAGGGGAGGAACACTGAAGCTTTCTTT. This encodes CSVKQGRNTEAFF.

V usage is TRBV6-1 and J usage is TRBJ2-1; D not resolved. The V gene's germline CDR1 is MNHNS and CDR2 SASEGT. V lost 6 bases to trimming and J lost 8 bases, with 5 bases between them. This CDR3 has 10 amino acids. The CDR3 region is CASRGDEQFF. CDR3 DNA: TGTGCCAGCAGAGGCGATGAGCAGTTCTTC.

The J gene is TRBJ2-1, the V gene TRBV21-1. TRBV21-1 corresponds to a pseudogene. The CDR3 sequence is 15 residues long. CDR3 residues: CASSKGPTVYNEQFF. The CDR3 nucleotides read TGTGCCAGCAGCAAAGGGCCCACTGTATACAATGAGCAGTTCTTC.

The sample holds a few counts of this clonotype. This chain connects TRBV6-6 to TRBJ1-6, with 8 positions matching TRBD1. Per the germline V gene, CDR1 is MNHNY and CDR2 is SVGAGI (reference sequence). After removal of 8 bases from V and 8 bases from J, the junction contained 11 bases not matched to a gene. The CDR3 is 15 residues long. The CDR3 reads CASRNEQGDYSPLHF. CDR3 DNA: TGTGCCAGCCGAAATGAACAGGGGGACTATTCACCCCTCCACTTT.

The sample holds a few counts of this clonotype. The CDR3 nucleotides read TGCAGTGCTAGAGATCCCCGGGCGGGGGGTCGCACAGATACGCAGTATTTT. Protein: CSARDPRAGGRTDTQYF. The J gene is TRBJ2-3, the V gene TRBV20-1, with 8 bases fitting TRBD2. Trimming removed 0 bases from V and 1 base from J; junction bases left unmatched: 9. This CDR3 is 17 amino acids long. CDR1 and CDR2 (germline): DFQATT, SNEGSKA (reference sequence).

This clonotype was observed a handful of times. J is TRBJ2-2 and V is TRBV27; 7 bases line up with TRBD1. With V trimmed by 6 bases and J by 0 bases, 4 bases remained unmatched. Germline values: CDR1 MNHEY, CDR2 SMNVEV (reference sequence). The CDR3 length is 15 residues. CDR3 sequence (DNA): TGTGCCAGCAGAGGGGGCGCGGCGAACACCGGGGAGCTGTTTTTT. It is translated as CASRGGAANTGELFF.

This clonotype was seen only a few times. The rearrangement links TRBV11-3 to TRBJ1-1; D is possibly TRBD1 (6 bases). The V gene lost 4 bases and the J gene lost 0 bases, with 12 bases spanning the gap. Germline values: CDR1 SGHNT, CDR2 YENEEA. This CDR3 is 15 amino acids long. CDR3 bases: TGTGCCAGCAGCTCCGGGGGCGGTCTGAACACTGAAGCTTTCTTT. This encodes CASSSGGGLNTEAFF.

This clonotype was seen only a few times. The V call is TRBV6-5, the J call TRBJ2-1; possibly TRBD2 for D (6 bases). The CDR3 sequence is 15 residues long. V dropped 3 bases and J dropped 10 bases, with 19 bases sitting between them. Germline loops: CDR1 MNHEY, CDR2 SVGAGI. The CDR3 spells CASSYSRPSVHEQFF. In DNA form, the CDR3 reads TGTGCCAGCAGTTATTCCAGACCTAGCGTACACGAGCAGTTCTTC.

This chain uses TRBV20-1 with TRBJ1-1; D might be TRBD1 (5 bases). The CDR3 consists of 14 residues. CDR1 DFQATT and CDR2 SNEGSKA come from the germline V gene (reference sequence). Trimming removed 3 bases at V and 0 bases at J, with 11 bases between. In DNA form, the CDR3 reads TGCAGTGCTAGCCTGGGGCGCCTGAACACTGAAGCTTTCTTT. Translation gives CSASLGRLNTEAFF.

The chain has TRBV6-6 and TRBJ2-3, with D tentatively TRBD2 (5 bases). CDR3 length: 13 amino acids. The V end lost 6 bases, the J end lost 0 bases, and 7 bases lay between the germline ends. Germline V CDR1 and CDR2: MNHNY, SVGAGI (reference sequence). The CDR3 region is CASRRESTDTQYF. In nucleotides, the CDR3 is TGTGCCAGCAGACGGGAAAGCACAGATACGCAGTATTTT.

The gene calls are TRBV24-1 and TRBJ2-3; 7 bases are shared with TRBD2. The germline V gene encodes CDR1 KGHDR and CDR2 SFDVKD. The V and J ends lost 6 bases and 11 bases, in that order; junction bases with no gene match: 16. There are 15 residues in the CDR3. CDR3 bases: TGTGCCACCAGTAGCTCATCACTGGCCCCGGGGGGGCAGTATTTT. Its translation is CATSSSSLAPGGQYF.

The chain joins TRBV12-3 or TRBV12-4 to TRBJ2-1; perhaps TRBD1 as D (6 bases). Trimming stripped 5 bases from V and 0 bases from J, with 11 bases between. The CDR3 consists of 15 residues. CDR3 in amino acids: CASSRDRSSYNEQFF. The CDR3 DNA reads as TGTGCCAGCAGTCGTGACAGGAGCTCCTACAATGAGCAGTTCTTC.

This clonotype was found a few times. V and J are TRBV6-2 or TRBV6-3 and TRBJ1-2, with 7 bases fitting TRBD1. Per the germline V gene, CDR1 is MNHEY and CDR2 is SVGEGT. This CDR3 has 17 residues. J was trimmed by 3 bases and V by 2 bases; bases with no gene match: 12. The CDR3 is CASSYGLFNRGDYGYTF. The CDR3 coding sequence is TGTGCCAGCAGTTACGGGCTGTTTAACAGGGGCGACTATGGCTACACCTTC.